The 16 T cell receptor beta chains listed next were all sequenced from one sample in a study of T-cell reconstitution after alpha-beta-depleted transplantation in children. Library preparation (for TCRbeta) was performed with unique molecular identifiers. TCRdb called the PCR reads again in MiXCR, with one record for every CDR3 protein. This table has approximately 640,000 distinct CDR3 sequences, roughly 15% appearing once. The sequenced sample was PBMCs from the stem cell graft donor, obtained from the stem cell graft. These receptors were obtained from a human donor who donated a stem cell graft to a child with acute myeloid leukemia.

This clonotype was counted once. The chain employs TRBV24-1 and TRBJ2-3; 7 bases fit TRBD1. The J segment lost 4 bases and the V segment lost 9 bases, leaving 6 bases of the junction unmatched. This CDR3 has 13 residues. Per germline, CDR1 KGHDR and CDR2 SFDVKD. The CDR3 spells CATGLQGADTQYF. The DNA of the CDR3 is TGTGCCACCGGACTCCAGGGGGCAGATACGCAGTATTTT.

There are a few counts of this clonotype. The genes are TRBV24-1 and TRBJ2-3; 13 nucleotides align to TRBD2. The CDR3 length is 18 residues. V was clipped by 4 bases and J by 5 bases; unmatched bases: 11. Germline assignment: CDR1 KGHDR and CDR2 SFDVKD. The CDR3 DNA is TGTGCCACCAGTGACGCCGGGACTAGCGGGGTTCCAAGAGATACGCAGTATTTT. Translated, it gives CATSDAGTSGVPRDTQYF.

This clonotype was recorded at least ten times. The V call is TRBV10-2, the J call TRBJ2-1; D is undetermined. Deletions cut 4 bases from V and 7 bases from J, with 5 bases between. Germline V gene sequence: CDR1 WSHSY, CDR2 SAAADI. CDR3 length: 11 residues. This CDR3 reads CASSALNEQFF. CDR3 sequence (DNA): TGCGCCAGCAGTGCTCTGAATGAGCAGTTCTTC.

The sample holds many counts of this clonotype. The J gene is TRBJ2-1, the V gene TRBV29-1; 7 bases are a match to TRBD2. The CDR3 has 14 amino acids. The V gene's germline CDR1 is SQVTM and CDR2 ANQGSEA. V lost 4 bases, J lost 0 bases, and 3 bases stayed unmatched. CDR3 protein: CSVVRGGSYNEQFF. CDR3 bases: TGCAGCGTTGTGCGCGGGGGCTCCTACAATGAGCAGTTCTTC.

This rearrangement joins TRBV5-5 to TRBJ1-1; the D is unclear. The CDR3 sequence is 13 residues long. The V gene's germline CDR1 is SGHKS and CDR2 YYEKEE (reference sequence). The V end was cut by 0 bases, the J end by 10 bases, with 13 bases between. The CDR3 DNA follows: TGTGCCAGCAGCTTGGAAGAGCCGTTTAGAGCTTTCTTT. Its translation: CASSLEEPFRAFF.

Ten or more counts support this clonotype. The chain is built from TRBV24-1 and TRBJ2-3; D possibly corresponds to TRBD2 (6 bases). CDR3 length: 14 amino acids. V was shortened by 4 bases and J by 0 bases, with 7 bases between the two germline ends. CDR1 is KGHDR and CDR2 is SFDVKD in the germline V gene. The CDR3 spells CATSERGSTDTQYF. CDR3 coding DNA: TGTGCCACCAGTGAGCGGGGTAGCACAGATACGCAGTATTTT.

This clonotype was counted at least ten times. The chain carries TRBV20-1 and TRBJ2-3, with a tentative D call TRBD2 (5 bases). Germline V gene sequence: CDR1 DFQATT, CDR2 SNEGSKA (reference sequence). The V end was cut by 6 bases, the J end by 3 bases, with 16 bases between. The CDR3 spans 14 residues. CDR3 residues: CSAPGLLRTDTQYF. CDR3 coding DNA: TGCAGTGCACCCGGACTCCTGCGTACAGATACGCAGTATTTT.

This clonotype was seen only a few times. The rearrangement links TRBV28 to TRBJ1-3; D ambiguous. Deletions cut 5 bases from V and 3 bases from J, with 11 bases between. Germline V gene lookup returns CDR1 MDHEN and CDR2 SYDVKM. The CDR3 has 14 residues. DNA for the CDR3: TGTGCCAGCAGTCCACTAGGTGATGGAAACACCATATATTTT. It codes for CASSPLGDGNTIYF.

This clonotype appeared many times. This chain uses TRBV27 with TRBJ1-6; D uncertain. The V end lost 0 bases, the J end lost 7 bases, and 4 bases lay between the germline ends. Germline CDR1 and CDR2: MNHEY and SMNVEV (reference sequence). The CDR3 is 13 amino acids. The CDR3 bases are TGTGCCAGCAGTTTATCCCTGAATTCACCCCTCCACTTT. As protein: CASSLSLNSPLHF.

J is TRBJ2-3 and V is TRBV5-1, with TRBD2 as a possible D gene (7 bases). In germline, CDR1 is SGHRS, CDR2 YFSETQ. The CDR3 is made up of 15 amino acids. Trimming took 3 bases from V and 4 from J, leaving 15 bases between them. CDR3 DNA sequence: TGCGCCAGCAGCTGGTCACAGGGAGGGGCAGATACGCAGTATTTT. It codes for CASSWSQGGADTQYF.

This clonotype was counted ten times or more. The chain couples TRBV20-1 to TRBJ2-1, with 9 positions matching TRBD2. This CDR3 is 15 amino acids long. The germline CDR1 and CDR2 sequences are DFQATT and SNEGSKA (reference sequence). With 5 bases clipped from V and 7 bases from J, the junction kept 12 bases outside the gene matches. The CDR3 protein is CSALLSGGTLNEQFF. The DNA for the CDR3 is TGCAGTGCTTTATTAAGCGGGGGGACGTTAAATGAGCAGTTCTTC.

This clonotype occurred many times. This chain joins TRBV5-1 and TRBJ2-1; D is possibly TRBD1 (6 bases). The CDR3 is 14 amino acids. Trimming removed 9 bases from V and 3 bases from J, with 16 bases in between. Germline V lookup: CDR1 SGHRS, CDR2 YFSETQ. The CDR3 DNA reads TGCGCCACGAGGCCCGGGACACGCTACAATGAGCAGTTCTTC. Its protein product is CATRPGTRYNEQFF. Full variable domain (remainder filled in from reference TRBV5-1 and TRBJ2-1): KAGVTQTPRYLIKTRGQQVTLSCSPISGHRSVSWYQQTPGQGLQFLFEYFSETQRNKGNFPGRFSGRQFSNSRSEMNVSTLELGDSALYLCATRPGTRYNEQFFGPGTRLTVL.

V gene TRBV6-6 combines with J gene TRBJ2-7; D is ambiguous. The germline CDR1 and CDR2 sequences are MNHNY and SVGAGI (reference sequence). The V end lost 7 bases, the J end lost 12 bases, and 19 bases lay between the germline ends. The CDR3 has 12 amino acids. The CDR3 bases are TGTGCCAGCAACCAAGGGATGGTCGAACGGTACTTC. Protein: CASNQGMVERYF.

This chain uses TRBV5-1 with TRBJ2-2, with TRBD2 matching 11 bases. CDR1 and CDR2 (germline): SGHRS, YFSETQ. With V trimmed by 3 bases and J by 1 base, 2 bases remained unmatched. CDR3 length: 16 amino acids. The DNA of the CDR3 is TGCGCCAGCAGCTCTGGGACTAGCGGGAACACCGGGGAGCTGTTTTTT. Its protein product is CASSSGTSGNTGELFF.

This clonotype was observed many times. The CDR3 DNA reads as TGTGCCAGCAGTGCGACAGGGTCGGTCCCCTACGAGCAGTACGTC. Amino acid sequence: CASSATGSVPYEQYV. V is TRBV27 and J is TRBJ2-7; the match to TRBD1 covers 7 bases. Germline loops: CDR1 MNHEY, CDR2 SMNVEV (reference sequence). V trimming: 5 bases; J trimming: 2 bases; junction bases outside the gene matches: 9. The CDR3 runs to 15 residues.

The V gene is TRBV28, the J gene TRBJ1-1, with D hard to call. Trimming removed 7 bases from V and 0 bases from J, with 15 bases in between. The CDR3 has 15 residues. Germline lookup yields CDR1 MDHEN and CDR2 SYDVKM. CDR3 loop: CASIPERVMNTEAFF. The CDR3 DNA is TGTGCCAGCATCCCGGAGAGGGTTATGAACACTGAAGCTTTCTTT.